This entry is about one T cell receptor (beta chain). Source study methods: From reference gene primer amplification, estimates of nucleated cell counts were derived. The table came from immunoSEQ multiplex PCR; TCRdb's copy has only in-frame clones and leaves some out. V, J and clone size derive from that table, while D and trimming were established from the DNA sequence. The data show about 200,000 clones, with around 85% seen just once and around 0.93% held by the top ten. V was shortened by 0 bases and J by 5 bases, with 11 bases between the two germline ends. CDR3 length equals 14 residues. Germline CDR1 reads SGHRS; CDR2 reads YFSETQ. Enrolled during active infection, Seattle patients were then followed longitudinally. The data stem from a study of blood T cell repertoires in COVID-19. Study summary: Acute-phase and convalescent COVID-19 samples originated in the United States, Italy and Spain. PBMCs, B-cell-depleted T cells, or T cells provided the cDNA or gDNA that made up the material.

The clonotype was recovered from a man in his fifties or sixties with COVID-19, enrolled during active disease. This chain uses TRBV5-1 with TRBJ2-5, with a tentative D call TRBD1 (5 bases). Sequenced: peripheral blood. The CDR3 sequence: CASSLVTEEETQYF. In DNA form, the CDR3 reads TGCGCCAGCAGCTTGGTGACAGAGGAGGAGACCCAGTACTTC.